The entry below gives a single T cell receptor beta chain sequence along with its context. This clonotype was found a few times. Its antigen target is currently unknown. No quality values exist for individual bases; no much larger clone is one base distant. V is cut by 5 bases and J by 2 bases, and the space between the germline ends is 9 bases. CDR3 length: 14 amino acids, cysteine to phenylalanine. The entry retains the CDR3 DNA only, 42 bases that are in frame from base 1. Looking up the germline V gene yields CDR1 SGHVS and CDR2 FNYEAQ. TCR beta repertoires were profiled from peripheral blood of approximately 13 young patients with multiple sclerosis to demonstrate the VDJtools post-analysis software. The multiple sclerosis patients were children and adolescents between roughly 6 and 16 years of age. The data originate from a study of post-analysis software for immune sequencing data (dated by TCRdb to between 2014 and 2016). With regard to the full study: Disease courses on record covered relapsing-remitting, secondary progressive and progressive-relapsing multiple sclerosis, though some patients had no subtype annotation. A subset of samples was prepared in parallel using single-end sample barcoding, then pooled and co-amplified after Illumina adapter ligation. The multiple sclerosis patient repertoires were compared with 11 previously published healthy control repertoires from donors aged roughly 6 to 25 years. Results and caveats for the whole study, not just this receptor: When samples were clustered directly using the F measure, samples prepared in the same batch co-clustered strongly, which prompted a batch-effect correction. Significantly lower normalized Chao1 diversity was found in multiple sclerosis patients than in controls, suggesting substantial peripheral T-cell clonal expansion. Significantly higher frequencies in patients than in controls were found for about five TRBV segments, including TRBV5-6, TRBV5-1 and TRBV20-1. The control group was slightly older than the multiple sclerosis patient group.

Receptors were amplified or captured by PCR. TCRdb records Illumina HiSeq 2500 as the sequencer. To reduce PCR and sequencing biases, unique molecular identifiers were built into the TCR beta cDNA libraries. Per 1 to 10 million input T cells, some 500,000 cDNA molecules were obtained, such that each molecule approximated one T cell. The patient libraries were prepared and sequenced using the same protocol as the earlier healthy control dataset. Within a given batch, samples were prepared together, multiplexed and sequenced on the same HiSeq lane. Per the original workflow: Raw barcoded reads were processed with MIGEC, discarding single-read molecular identifier groups before consensus assembly and CDR3 extraction. Clonotype tables were post-analysed with VDJtools, and diversity was normalized by down-sampling all datasets to the smallest sample size. Repertoire overlap clustering matched CDR3 amino acid but not nucleotide sequences to correct batch-related cross-sample contamination. The raw public data were reprocessed by TCRdb itself: fastp quality trimming at Q25, MiXCR clonotype calling, in-frame beta chains only. Here each entry gathers all rows of one CDR3 protein and keeps the most common genes and DNA. TCRdb's processing, not the study's, gives the V and J calls here. For this sample the table gives approximately 630,000 distinct CDR3 sequences, of which approximately 59% were detected only once. The top ten hold roughly 12% of the sample.

Here the chain combines TRBV7-6 and TRBJ1-4; the D gene assignment is ambiguous. This receptor was obtained from a girl aged 2-9 years with multiple sclerosis. Sequenced input: blood. This receptor has the CDR3 CASSRPGTNEKLFF. The DNA sequence follows: TGTGCCAGCAGCCGCCCCGGGACTAATGAAAAACTGTTTTTT.